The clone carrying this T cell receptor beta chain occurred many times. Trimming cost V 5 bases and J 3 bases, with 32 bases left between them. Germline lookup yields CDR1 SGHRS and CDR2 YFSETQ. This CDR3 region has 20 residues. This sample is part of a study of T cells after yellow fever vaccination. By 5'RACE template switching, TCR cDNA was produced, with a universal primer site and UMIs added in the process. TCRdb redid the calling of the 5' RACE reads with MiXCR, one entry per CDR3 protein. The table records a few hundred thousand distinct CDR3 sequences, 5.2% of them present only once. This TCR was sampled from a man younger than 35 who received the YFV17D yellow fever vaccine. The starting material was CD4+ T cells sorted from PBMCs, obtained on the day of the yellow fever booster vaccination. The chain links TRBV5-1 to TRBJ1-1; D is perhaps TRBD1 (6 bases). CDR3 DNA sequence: TGCGCCAGCAGTTTTCGGACTTTTAGGACAGCGATAAACAGGGACACTGAAGCTTTCTTT. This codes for CASSFRTFRTAINRDTEAFF.